The 16 T cell receptor beta chains in this list originate from one sample, sequenced in a study of sequential checkpoint blockade in melanoma. The treatment was: randomized to nivolumab then ipilimumab (arm A) or the reverse (arm B). Sequencing was performed with immunoSEQ multiplex PCR; in TCRdb, only in-frame clones are kept and a portion is missing. The data show 15,000 to 20,000 clones, around 76% seen once. Sequencing was performed on CD8+ T cells sorted from blood (inferred from file names), taken from a patient given nivolumab and ipilimumab in sequence. All receptors derive from a human donor with melanoma.

V gene TRBV5-1 combines with J gene TRBJ1-1; D uncertain. The CDR3 covers 13 residues. With 4 bases removed from V and 4 bases from J, the gap between germline ends came to 11 bases. Germline CDR1 reads SGHRS; CDR2 reads YFSETQ. CDR3 sequence: CASSPAGTTEAFF. In DNA, the CDR3 is TGCGCCAGCAGCCCCGCAGGAACCACTGAAGCTTTCTTT.

The rearrangement links TRBV2 to TRBJ2-1, with TRBD2 matching 7 bases. With V trimmed by 3 bases and J by 8 bases, 10 bases remained unmatched. This CDR3 spans 15 amino acids. The germline V gene encodes CDR1 SNHLY and CDR2 FYNNEI. The CDR3 nucleotides read TGTGCCAGCAGTGATTTAGCGGGCCTTGGGGATGAGCAGTTCTTC. Translation: CASSDLAGLGDEQFF.

The chain couples TRBV5-1 to TRBJ1-1, with D perhaps matching TRBD1 (5 bases). CDR1 and CDR2 from the germline V gene are SGHRS and YFSETQ. This CDR3 region has 14 residues. Between the trimmed V and J ends, which lost 2 bases and 4 bases, there was a span of 12 bases. The CDR3 nucleotides are TGCGCCAGCAGCTTCGGGGGTGGTGGCACTGAAGCTTTCTTT. Translated, it gives CASSFGGGGTEAFF.

The chain couples TRBV7-4 to TRBJ2-7, with 9 nucleotides matching TRBD2. Germline V gene data show CDR1 as SGHVT and CDR2 as SQSDAQ. The CDR3 contains 15 residues. Germline trimming cut 3 bases from V and 2 bases from J; bases unmatched to any gene: 5. The CDR3 here is CASSFGPSGTYEQYF. For the CDR3, the DNA is TGTGCCAGCAGCTTTGGGCCTAGCGGGACCTACGAGCAGTACTTC.

The chain has TRBV4-3 and TRBJ1-2; TRBD1 matches at 12 bases. This CDR3 contains 16 residues. V shed 5 bases and J 2 bases; nucleotides not matched to a gene: 6. The germline CDR1 and CDR2 sequences are LGHNA and YSLEER. DNA for the CDR3: TGCGCCAGCAGCAACCCGGGACAGGGGGCAAACTATGGCTACACCTTC. Translating it yields CASSNPGQGANYGYTF.

The J gene is TRBJ1-1, the V gene TRBV27; 8 bases fit TRBD1. The trim removed 4 bases at V and 2 bases at J, leaving 3 bases unmatched. The CDR3 runs to 14 residues. Germline V gene sequence: CDR1 MNHEY, CDR2 SMNVEV (reference sequence). The CDR3 region is CASSSAGGNTEAFF. CDR3 sequence (DNA): TGTGCCAGCAGTTCGGCAGGGGGCAACACTGAAGCTTTCTTT.

Regarding this clone: Its ends do not fully match the called genes, so a read error is possible. The identical CDR3 is also encoded by other nucleotide sequences in the sample. The chain uses TRBV6-5 and TRBJ2-1, with D tentatively TRBD2 (6 bases). The CDR3 covers 15 residues. CDR1 and CDR2 from the germline V gene are MNHEY and SVGAGI. The DNA for the CDR3 is TGTGCTAGCAGTTACTTATCCGGGAGTCAACGTGAGCAGTTCTTC. This encodes CASSYLSGSQREQFF.

This clone came up a few times. The chain has TRBV4-3 and TRBJ2-7; 8 nucleotides align to TRBD2. The CDR3 is 15 amino acids. Germline values: CDR1 LGHNA, CDR2 YSLEER. Trimming at V came to 0 bases and at J to 3 bases, leaving 4 bases not matched to a gene. CDR3 bases: TGCGCCAGCAGCCAAGAAGCGGGAGTGGTCTACGAGCAGTACTTC. Translating it yields CASSQEAGVVYEQYF.

In nucleotides, the CDR3 is TGCGCCAGCAGCTTTCGACAGAACACAGATACGCAGTATTTT. Its protein is CASSFRQNTDTQYF. The chain uses TRBV5-1 and TRBJ2-3; maybe TRBD1 (5 bases). Germline V CDR1 and CDR2: SGHRS, YFSETQ. The CDR3 runs 14 residues. With 2 bases removed from V and 2 bases from J, the gap between germline ends came to 9 bases.

V gene TRBV19 combines with J gene TRBJ2-7, with D possibly being TRBD2 (6 bases). The germline gives CDR1 LNHDA, CDR2 SQIVND (reference sequence). V gave up 3 bases and J gave up 6 bases, with 12 bases separating them. This CDR3 is built from 13 residues. The CDR3 DNA is TGTGCCAGTAGTATTACGGGAGCTCTCGAGCAGTACTTC. It encodes CASSITGALEQYF.

The CDR3 is CATSRGAVGKLFF. The CDR3 DNA reads TGTGCCACCAGCCGCGGGGCGGTCGGAAAACTGTTTTTT. The rearrangement links TRBV15 to TRBJ1-4, with a possible D match to TRBD1 (5 bases). V was pared by 5 bases and J by 10 bases, with 14 bases between. The CDR3 consists of 13 residues. CDR1 is LNHNV and CDR2 is YYDKDF in the germline V gene (reference sequence).

The genes are TRBV27 and TRBJ2-4; weak D call: TRBD2 (6 bases). The V gene lost 4 bases and the J gene lost 1 base, with 11 bases spanning the gap. The germline V gene encodes CDR1 MNHEY and CDR2 SMNVEV (reference sequence). There are 15 residues in the CDR3. CDR3 coding DNA: TGTGCCAGCAGTTCGACGGGAGTGGCCAAAAACATTCAGTACTTC. This gives the protein CASSSTGVAKNIQYF.

The rearrangement links TRBV5-8 to TRBJ2-7; 7 positions agree with TRBD1. CDR3 length: 15 amino acids. Germline V lookup: CDR1 SGHTS, CDR2 YDEGEE. With 0 bases clipped from V and 3 bases from J, the junction kept 6 bases outside the gene matches. CDR3 in DNA: TGTGCCAGCAGCTTGGATGACAGGGTGGGCTACGAGCAGTACTTC. Its translation: CASSLDDRVGYEQYF.

The J gene is TRBJ1-5, the V gene TRBV30, with TRBD1 matching over 9 bases. V was pared by 1 base and J by 6 bases, with 4 bases of the junction left unmatched. This CDR3 spans 14 amino acids. Looked up from germline, CDR1 is GTSNPN and CDR2 is SVGIG (reference sequence). DNA of the CDR3: TGTGCCTGGAGTGCGGGACAGGGAACTCAGCCCCAGCATTTT. Amino acids: CAWSAGQGTQPQHF.

The CDR3 loop is CASSSLGTDTQYF. CDR3 DNA: TGTGCCAGCAGTTCGTTAGGCACAGATACGCAGTATTTT. This chain joins TRBV27 and TRBJ2-3; D is ambiguous. V was trimmed by 4 bases and J by 1 base, leaving 6 bases between them. Germline V gives CDR1 MNHEY, CDR2 SMNVEV (reference sequence). The length of the CDR3 is 13 residues.

V and J are TRBV6-1 and TRBJ2-1; 7 nucleotides align to TRBD2. The CDR3 has 13 amino acids. Germline V gives CDR1 MNHNS, CDR2 SASEGT. Trimming removed 8 bases from V and 15 bases from J; junction bases left unmatched: 16. The CDR3: CASHSGRLLPLFF. Written as DNA, the CDR3 is TGTGCCAGCCATAGCGGGCGTTTACTTCCCCTGTTCTTC.